This T cell receptor (beta chain) was obtained from a study of T cells in Graves' hyperthyroidism and ophthalmopathy. Notes on the study in general: Before onset, ophthalmopathy was predicted by the model a median around 6 months earlier.

Subjects aged 18 to 65 presented with newly diagnosed hyperthyroidism of less than 2 months' duration. Germline CDR1 DFQATT, CDR2 SNEGSKA (reference sequence). V shed 5 bases, J shed 2 bases, and the junction held 7 bases outside the gene matches. This CDR3 comprises 15 residues. It was RNA transcripts that yielded the amplified TCR beta CDR3 regions. First-round RT-PCR with HTBI primers amplified the TCR CDR3 region. Each CDR3 protein is one row after TCRdb ran MiXCR on the multiplex PCR reads. The repertoire consists of a few hundred thousand distinct CDR3 sequences, with 15% to 17% occurring once and the leading ten covering 28%. Details on this clonotype: Its antigen remains unidentified.

V and J are TRBV20-1 and TRBJ2-7, with 12 bases aligning to TRBD2. Sequenced: blood. This sequence was found in a woman younger than 35 with Graves' hyperthyroidism that later progressed to Graves' ophthalmopathy. CDR3 region: CSAHRPSGRAYEQYF. DNA for the CDR3: TGCAGTGCTCACCGGCCTAGCGGGAGGGCCTACGAGCAGTACTTC.